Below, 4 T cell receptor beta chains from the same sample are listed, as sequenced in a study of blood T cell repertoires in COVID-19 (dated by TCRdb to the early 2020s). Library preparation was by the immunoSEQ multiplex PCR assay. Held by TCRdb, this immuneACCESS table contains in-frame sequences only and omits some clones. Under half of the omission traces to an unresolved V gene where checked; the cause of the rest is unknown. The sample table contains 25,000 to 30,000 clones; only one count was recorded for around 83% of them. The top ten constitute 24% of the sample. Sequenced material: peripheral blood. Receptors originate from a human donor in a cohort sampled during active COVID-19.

CDR3 nucleotides: TGTGCCAGCAGAGACGGGGCGGGAGGGCCCTACAATGAGCAGTTCTTC. Translating it yields CASRDGAGGPYNEQFF. The chain combines TRBV6-6 with TRBJ2-1, with TRBD2 matching 9 bases. Unmatched junction bases numbered 8, after V lost 6 bases and J lost 2 bases. This CDR3 is 16 amino acids long. Per germline, CDR1 MNHNY and CDR2 SVGAGI (reference sequence).

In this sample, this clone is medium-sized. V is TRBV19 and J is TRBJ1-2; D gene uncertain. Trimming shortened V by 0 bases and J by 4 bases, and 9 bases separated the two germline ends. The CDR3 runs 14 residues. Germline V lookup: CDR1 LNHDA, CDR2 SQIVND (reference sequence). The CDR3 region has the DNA TGTGCCAGTAGTATAGATGTCCAAATCTATGGCTACACCTTC. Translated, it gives CASSIDVQIYGYTF.

CDR3: CASSGSGTGPPNEQFF. CDR3 coding DNA: TGTGCCAGCAGTGGGTCCGGGACAGGTCCGCCCAATGAGCAGTTCTTC. J is TRBJ2-1 and V is TRBV6-1; TRBD1 aligns across 8 bases. Germline loops: CDR1 MNHNS, CDR2 SASEGT. This CDR3 is 16 amino acids long. The V segment lost 4 bases and the J segment 6 bases; nucleotides outside the gene matches: 11.

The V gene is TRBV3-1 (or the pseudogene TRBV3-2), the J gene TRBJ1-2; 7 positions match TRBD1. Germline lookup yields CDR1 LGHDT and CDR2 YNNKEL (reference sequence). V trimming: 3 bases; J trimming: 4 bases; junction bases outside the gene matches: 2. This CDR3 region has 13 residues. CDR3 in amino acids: CASSQGQFYGYTF. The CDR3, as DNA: TGTGCCAGCAGCCAGGGACAGTTCTATGGCTACACCTTC.